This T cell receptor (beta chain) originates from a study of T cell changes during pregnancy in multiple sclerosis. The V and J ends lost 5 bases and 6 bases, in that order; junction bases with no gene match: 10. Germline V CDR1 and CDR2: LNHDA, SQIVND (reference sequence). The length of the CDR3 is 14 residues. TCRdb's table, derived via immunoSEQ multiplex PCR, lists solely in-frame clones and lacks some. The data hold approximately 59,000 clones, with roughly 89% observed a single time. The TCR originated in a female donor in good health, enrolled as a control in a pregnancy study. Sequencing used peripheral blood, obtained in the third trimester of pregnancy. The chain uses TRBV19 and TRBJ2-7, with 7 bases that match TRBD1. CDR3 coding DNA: TGTGCCAGTAGTGGGGACAGACCCATGGGCGAGCAGTACTTC. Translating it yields CASSGDRPMGEQYF.